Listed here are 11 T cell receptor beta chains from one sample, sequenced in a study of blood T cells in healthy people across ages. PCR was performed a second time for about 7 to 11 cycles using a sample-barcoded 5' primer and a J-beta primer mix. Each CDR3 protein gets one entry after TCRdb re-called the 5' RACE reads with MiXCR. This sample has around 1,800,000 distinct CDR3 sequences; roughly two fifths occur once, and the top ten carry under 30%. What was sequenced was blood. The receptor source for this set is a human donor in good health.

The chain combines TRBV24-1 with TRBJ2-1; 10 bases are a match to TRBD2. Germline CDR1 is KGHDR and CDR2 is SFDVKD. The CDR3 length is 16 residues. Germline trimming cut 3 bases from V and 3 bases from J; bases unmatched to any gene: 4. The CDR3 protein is CATSDQRGGYYNEQFF. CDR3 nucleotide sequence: TGTGCCACCAGTGATCAGCGGGGGGGCTACTACAATGAGCAGTTCTTC.

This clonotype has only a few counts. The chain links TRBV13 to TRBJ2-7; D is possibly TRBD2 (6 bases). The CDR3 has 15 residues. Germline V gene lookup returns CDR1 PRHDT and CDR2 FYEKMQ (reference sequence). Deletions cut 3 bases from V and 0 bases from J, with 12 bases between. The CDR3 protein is CASSFAGSNSYEQYF. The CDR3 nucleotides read TGTGCCAGCAGCTTTGCCGGGAGTAACTCCTACGAGCAGTACTTC.

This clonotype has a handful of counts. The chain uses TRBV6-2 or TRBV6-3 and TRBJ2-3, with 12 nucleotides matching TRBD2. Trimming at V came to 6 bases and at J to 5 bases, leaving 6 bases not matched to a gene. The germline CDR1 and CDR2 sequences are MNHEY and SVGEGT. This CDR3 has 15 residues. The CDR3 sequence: CASRRLAGEIDTQYF. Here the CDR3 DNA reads TGTGCCAGCAGAAGACTAGCGGGGGAGATAGATACGCAGTATTTT.

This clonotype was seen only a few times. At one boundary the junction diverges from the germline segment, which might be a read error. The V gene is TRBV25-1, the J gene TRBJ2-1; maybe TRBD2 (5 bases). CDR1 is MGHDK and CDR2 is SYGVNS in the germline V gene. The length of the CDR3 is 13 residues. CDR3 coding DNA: TGTGCCAGTAGTGAATTTGGCGGGAATGAGCAGTTCTTC. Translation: CASSEFGGNEQFF.

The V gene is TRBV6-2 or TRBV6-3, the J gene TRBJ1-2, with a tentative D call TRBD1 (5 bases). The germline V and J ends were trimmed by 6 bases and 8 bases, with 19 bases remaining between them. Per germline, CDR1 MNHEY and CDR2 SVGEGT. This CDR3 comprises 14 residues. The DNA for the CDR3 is TGTGCCAGCAGACGTCGGGAGACGGGACGCGGCTACACCTTC. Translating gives CASRRRETGRGYTF.

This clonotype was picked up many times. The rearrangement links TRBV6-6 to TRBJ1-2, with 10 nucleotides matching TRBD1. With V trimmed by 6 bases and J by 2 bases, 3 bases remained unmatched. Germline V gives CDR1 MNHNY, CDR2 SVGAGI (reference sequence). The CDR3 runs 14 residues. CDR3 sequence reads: CASSRDRGNYGYTF. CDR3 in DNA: TGTGCCAGCAGCCGGGACAGGGGAAACTATGGCTACACCTTC.

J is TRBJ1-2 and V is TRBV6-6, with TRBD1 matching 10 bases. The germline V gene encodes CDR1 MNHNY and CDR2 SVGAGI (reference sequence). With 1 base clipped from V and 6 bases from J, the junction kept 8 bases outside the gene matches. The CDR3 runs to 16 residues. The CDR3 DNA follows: TGTGCCAGCAGTTACTTGCCCGGGACAGGGGCAGATGGCTACACCTTC. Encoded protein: CASSYLPGTGADGYTF.

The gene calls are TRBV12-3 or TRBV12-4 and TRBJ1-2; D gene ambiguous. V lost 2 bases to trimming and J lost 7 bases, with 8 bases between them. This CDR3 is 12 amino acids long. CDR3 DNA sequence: TGTGCCAGCAGTTTACGTATACTTGGCTACACCTTC. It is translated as CASSLRILGYTF.

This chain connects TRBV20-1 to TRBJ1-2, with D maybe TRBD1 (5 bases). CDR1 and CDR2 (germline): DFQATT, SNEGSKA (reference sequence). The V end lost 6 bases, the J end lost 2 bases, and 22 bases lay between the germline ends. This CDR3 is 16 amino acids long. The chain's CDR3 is CSAPLRAQDKNYGYTF. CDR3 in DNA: TGCAGTGCGCCTCTGCGGGCACAGGACAAGAACTATGGCTACACCTTC.

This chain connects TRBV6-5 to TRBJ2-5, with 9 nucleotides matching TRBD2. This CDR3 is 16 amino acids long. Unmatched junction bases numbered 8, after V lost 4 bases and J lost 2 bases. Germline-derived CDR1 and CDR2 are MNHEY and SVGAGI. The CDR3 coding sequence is TGTGCCAGCAGTTGGGATTTAGCGGGGGCTCAAGAGACCCAGTACTTC. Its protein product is CASSWDLAGAQETQYF.

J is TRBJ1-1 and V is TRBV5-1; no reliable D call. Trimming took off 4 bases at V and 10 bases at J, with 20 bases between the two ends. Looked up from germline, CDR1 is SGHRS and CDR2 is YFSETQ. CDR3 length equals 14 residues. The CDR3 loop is CASSPVGGRVGAFF. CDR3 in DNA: TGCGCCAGCAGCCCAGTGGGCGGGAGAGTGGGAGCTTTCTTT.